What follows are 18 T cell receptor beta chains derived from one specimen sequenced in a study of STAT5B mutations in CD4+ large granular lymphocyte leukemia (dated by TCRdb to between 2021 and 2023). The library was obtained by the immunoSEQ multiplex PCR assay. TCRdb limited this immuneACCESS table to in-frame rearrangements with V and J called. A share of clones is missing; checked studies link under half to unresolved V genes, and the rest is unexplained. This sample comprises more than 25,000 clones, 70% to 85% of them detected only once. Of the sample, roughly 6.2% falls within the top ten clones. Material: CD4+ T cells from blood buffy coats. Every receptor here comes from a human donor in good health.

The rearrangement joins TRBV27 to TRBJ2-1, with D perhaps TRBD1 or TRBD2 (5 bases each). V lost 6 bases and J 9 bases, leaving 9 bases between the germline ends. The length of the CDR3 is 11 residues. Germline V gene lookup returns CDR1 MNHEY and CDR2 SMNVEV (reference sequence). The CDR3 region has the DNA TGTGCCAGCAGGGGGGTGAGTGAGCAGTTCTTC. Translated, it gives CASRGVSEQFF.

The chain couples TRBV4-3 to TRBJ1-4, with no clear D. The V and J ends lost 0 bases and 6 bases respectively, with 8 bases between them. Germline values: CDR1 LGHNA, CDR2 YSLEER. The CDR3 is made up of 14 amino acids. CDR3 loop: CASSQESGYEKLFF. The CDR3 nucleotides are TGCGCCAGCAGCCAAGAATCGGGATATGAAAAACTGTTTTTT.

This clone was recorded once. The rearrangement joins TRBV7-2 to TRBJ2-2; the match to TRBD1 covers 8 bases. Germline V CDR1 and CDR2: SGHTA, FQGNSA. There are 16 residues in the CDR3. Unmatched junction bases numbered 4, after V lost 0 bases and J lost 4 bases. The CDR3 DNA sequence: TGTGCCAGCAGCTTAGCGCGCAGGGGGCGCACCGGGGAGCTGTTTTTT. This codes for CASSLARRGRTGELFF.

The chain uses TRBV6-6 and TRBJ2-7; 8 bases match TRBD1. The CDR3 extends over 13 amino acids. V trimming: 5 bases; J trimming: 6 bases; junction bases outside the gene matches: 6. Per germline, CDR1 MNHNY and CDR2 SVGAGI (reference sequence). CDR3 DNA: TGTGCCAGCAGTCCCCTACAGGGGGGCGAGCAGTACGTC. It is translated as CASSPLQGGEQYV.

About this clone itself: Other DNA sequences in this sample translate to the same CDR3. The genes are TRBV5-1 and TRBJ1-1, with no clear D. V was cut by 3 bases and J by 1 base, with 7 bases left in between. Looked up from germline, CDR1 is SGHRS and CDR2 is YFSETQ. The CDR3 is made up of 13 amino acids. The CDR3 bases are TGCGCCAGCAGCTCAACGGGGAACACTGAAGCTTTCTTT. It yields the protein CASSSTGNTEAFF.

This clone was observed a handful of times. The chain has TRBV4-3 and TRBJ1-4; tentatively, D is TRBD1 (6 bases). The germline V and J ends were trimmed by 4 bases and 8 bases, with 14 bases remaining between them. Germline lookup yields CDR1 LGHNA and CDR2 YSLEER. The CDR3 has 14 amino acids. The DNA for the CDR3 is TGCGCCAGCAGCCTCTTTAGGGGGGGAGAAAAACTGTTTTTT. As protein: CASSLFRGGEKLFF.

The chain joins TRBV11-2 to TRBJ2-3; perhaps TRBD1 as D (6 bases). Germline CDR1 reads SGHAT; CDR2 reads FQNNGV. Trimming removed 1 base at V and 6 bases at J, with 23 bases between. The CDR3 covers 18 residues. The CDR3 loop is CASSLGLLDRDRPDTQYF. The CDR3 DNA reads as TGTGCCAGCAGCTTAGGGCTTTTGGACAGAGATCGACCGGATACGCAGTATTTT. Combining the CDR3 with reference TRBV11-2 and TRBJ2-3 gives the whole variable domain EAGVAQSPRYKIIEKRQSVAFWCNPISGHATLYWYQQILGQGPKLLIQFQNNGVVDDSQLPKDRFSAERLKGVDSTLKIQPAKLEDSAVYLCASSLGLLDRDRPDTQYFGPGTRLTVL.

This rearrangement joins TRBV5-5 to TRBJ1-6, with D possibly TRBD1 on 6 matching bases. Per the germline V gene, CDR1 is SGHKS and CDR2 is YYEKEE (reference sequence). CDR3 size: 17 residues. V lost 2 bases, J lost 2 bases, and 14 bases lay in between. The CDR3 region is CASSLGQGPPYNSPLHF. The CDR3 bases are TGTGCCAGCAGCTTAGGGCAGGGGCCCCCCTATAATTCACCCCTCCACTTT.

The gene calls are TRBV2 and TRBJ2-5; TRBD1 aligns across 10 bases. V lost 7 bases to trimming and J lost 5 bases; unmatched junction nucleotides: 7. The germline gives CDR1 SNHLY, CDR2 FYNNEI. The CDR3 runs 14 residues. In DNA, the CDR3 is TGTGCCAGCAACATCGACAGGGGGCGGGAGACCCAGTACTTC. The encoded protein is CASNIDRGRETQYF.

The chain couples TRBV5-4 to TRBJ2-1; the D call may be TRBD1 or TRBD2 (6 bases each). The CDR3 spans 16 residues. Trimming shortened V by 6 bases and J by 0 bases, and 16 bases separated the two germline ends. Per the germline V gene, CDR1 is SGHNT and CDR2 is YYREEE (reference sequence). The CDR3 region is CASTIGGGTSYNEQFF. DNA for the CDR3: TGTGCCAGCACCATTGGAGGGGGGACCTCCTACAATGAGCAGTTCTTC.

The rearrangement links TRBV7-2 to TRBJ2-5, with 8 nucleotides matching TRBD2. Germline V CDR1 and CDR2: SGHTA, FQGNSA. The CDR3 consists of 15 residues. V trimming: 3 bases; J trimming: 7 bases; junction bases outside the gene matches: 10. DNA of the CDR3: TGTGCCAGCAGCTTTGATAGCGGGGTACGGGGGACCCAGTACTTC. Its protein is CASSFDSGVRGTQYF.

This chain links TRBV7-8 with TRBJ2-5; 16 nucleotides line up with TRBD2. Germline CDR1 is SGHVS and CDR2 is FQNEAQ. The CDR3 sequence is 16 residues long. V lost 5 bases to trimming and J lost 5 bases; unmatched junction nucleotides: 5. Written as DNA, the CDR3 is TGTGCCAGCAGCGGGACTAGCGGGGGGGCCTGGGAGACCCAGTACTTC. Its protein product is CASSGTSGGAWETQYF.

This clone was seen a single time. The rearrangement uses TRBV2 and TRBJ1-5; D is unresolved. Per the germline V gene, CDR1 is SNHLY and CDR2 is FYNNEI. The germline V and J ends were trimmed by 6 bases and 0 bases, with 9 bases remaining between them. The CDR3 covers 14 residues. DNA for the CDR3: TGTGCCAGCAGCGAGGACTATAGCAATCAGCCCCAGCATTTT. Its translation is CASSEDYSNQPQHF.

This clone was observed a few times. This rearrangement joins TRBV6-6 to TRBJ1-4; 7 positions agree with TRBD1. Germline V gene sequence: CDR1 MNHNY, CDR2 SVGAGI (reference sequence). This CDR3 has 13 residues. Losses at the gene ends were 7 bases for V and 6 bases for J; bases not matched to a gene: 5. CDR3 residues: CASTLTGYEKLFF. CDR3 coding DNA: TGTGCCAGCACGTTGACAGGGTATGAAAAACTGTTTTTT.

The chain has TRBV7-2 and TRBJ1-6; TRBD1 might be the D (5 bases). CDR3 length: 15 residues. CDR1 and CDR2 from the germline V gene are SGHTA and FQGNSA. The V gene lost 0 bases and the J gene lost 11 bases, with 14 bases spanning the gap. The CDR3 DNA follows: TGTGCCAGCAGCTTAGCCGTCCAGGGAGGGCCACCCCTCCACTTT. This sequence encodes CASSLAVQGGPPLHF. The full variable domain, its missing parts supplied by reference TRBV7-2 and TRBJ1-6, is GAGVSQSPSNKVTEKGKDVELRCDPISGHTALYWYRQSLGQGLEFLIYFQGNSAPDKSGLPSDRFSAERTGGSVSTLTIQRTQQEDSAVYLCASSLAVQGGPPLHFGNGTRLTVT.

The chain joins TRBV18 to TRBJ2-5; no clear D. The CDR3 is 12 residues long. V was cut by 1 base and J by 3 bases, with 3 bases left in between. Germline V gene sequence: CDR1 KGHSH, CDR2 LQKENI. CDR3 sequence (DNA): TGTGCCAGCTCACCACTTAAAGAGACCCAGTACTTC. Protein product: CASSPLKETQYF.

This chain joins TRBV27 and TRBJ1-6; no firm D call. The V end lost 1 base, the J end lost 10 bases, and 11 bases lay between the germline ends. CDR3 length equals 14 residues. Germline assignment: CDR1 MNHEY and CDR2 SMNVEV (reference sequence). The CDR3 coding sequence is TGTGCCAGCAGTTTATACCAGTCGTCCTCACCCCTCCACTTT. Protein sequence: CASSLYQSSSPLHF.

The CDR3 DNA reads as TGTGCCAGCAGCCAAGTGGCTGGGGTGGGCGGCTACACCTTC. It translates to CASSQVAGVGGYTF. The chain links TRBV4-2 to TRBJ1-2, with D unresolved. The CDR3 is made up of 14 amino acids. V shed 1 base and J shed 8 bases, with 14 bases lying between them. CDR1 and CDR2 (germline): LGHNA, YNFKEQ.